These 11 T cell receptor beta chains were all obtained from the same sample, sequenced in a study of shared T cell receptors in the human thymus. Only in-frame clones appear in the TCRdb table, and some are missing; sequencing was by immunoSEQ multiplex PCR. The table has about 730,000 clones, 70% to 90% seen once; the top ten hold over 0.008%. The same sample was also studied in work on human thymus T cells.

What was sequenced was thymocytes. All receptors derive from a girl less than two years old with a congenital heart defect.

The V gene is TRBV4-1, the J gene TRBJ1-4, with 8 positions matching TRBD1. The germline gives CDR1 MGHRA, CDR2 YSYEKL. The ends lost 4 bases at V and 8 bases at J; junction bases unmatched: 12. The CDR3 totals 16 residues. The CDR3 protein is CASSRVVRGLSEKLFF. CDR3 DNA sequence: TGCGCCAGCAGCCGAGTCGTCAGGGGGCTTAGCGAAAAACTGTTTTTT.

The table lists this clone with a count of one. This rearrangement joins TRBV28 to TRBJ2-1, with 7 bases fitting TRBD2. From germline, CDR1 is MDHEN and CDR2 SYDVKM. Trimming removed 7 bases from V and 8 bases from J; junction bases left unmatched: 14. The CDR3 length is 15 residues. CDR3 nucleotide sequence: TGTGCCAGCAACCTGGGGGAGGGACCCACGGATGAGCAGTTCTTC. Protein: CASNLGEGPTDEQFF.

The rearrangement joins TRBV5-1 to TRBJ2-1, with TRBD2 matching 9 bases. CDR3 length: 17 amino acids. Germline assignment: CDR1 SGHRS and CDR2 YFSETQ. V lost 1 base, J lost 4 bases, and 9 bases stayed unmatched. CDR3 bases: TGCGCCAGCAGCTTGAGGGGCGTCCTAGCGGGGTACAATGAGCAGTTCTTC. It codes for CASSLRGVLAGYNEQFF.

The genes are TRBV7-9 and TRBJ1-2; D is perhaps TRBD1 (5 bases). This CDR3 has 17 residues. V lost 1 base to trimming and J lost 2 bases, with 17 bases between them. The germline V gene has CDR1 SEHNR and CDR2 FQNEAQ (reference sequence). The CDR3 DNA reads as TGTGCCAGCAGCTTAGGGGAGGGGCAGACGCTGAACTATGGCTACACCTTC. Its translation is CASSLGEGQTLNYGYTF.

The chain employs TRBV11-2 and TRBJ1-2; D is unresolved. The V gene lost 1 base and the J gene lost 6 bases, with 12 bases spanning the gap. The germline gives CDR1 SGHAT, CDR2 FQNNGV. The CDR3 is made up of 14 amino acids. CDR3 loop: CASSLALEANGYTF. The CDR3 nucleotides are TGTGCCAGCAGCTTAGCGCTAGAGGCAAATGGCTACACCTTC.

This sequence joins TRBV30 and TRBJ1-1; D is uncertain. Germline CDR1 is GTSNPN and CDR2 is SVGIG (reference sequence). V was shortened by 3 bases and J by 0 bases, with 20 bases between the two germline ends. There are 17 residues in the CDR3. As DNA, the CDR3 is TGTGCCTGGAGGCCCGTCGGAGGGATCTTCATGAACACTGAAGCTTTCTTT. This translates into CAWRPVGGIFMNTEAFF.

V gene TRBV5-8 combines with J gene TRBJ1-2; tentatively, D is TRBD1 (6 bases). V was trimmed by 4 bases and J by 6 bases, leaving 16 bases between them. Germline CDR1 SGHTS, CDR2 YDEGEE. This CDR3 is built from 14 residues. CDR3 in amino acids: CASSNDRNFHGYTF. CDR3 nucleotides: TGTGCCAGCAGCAATGACAGGAACTTTCATGGCTACACCTTC.

The rearrangement joins TRBV5-6 to TRBJ1-5; TRBD1 matches at 10 bases. The CDR3 runs 18 residues. CDR1 and CDR2 (germline): SGHDT, YYEEEE. The junction had 9 bases not matched to a gene; V was cut back by 3 bases and J by 0 bases. The CDR3 region has the DNA TGTGCCAGCAGCTCGGCCCAGACAGGGGGCTATAGCAATCAGCCCCAGCATTTT. Amino acids: CASSSAQTGGYSNQPQHF. The full variable domain, completed using reference TRBV5-6 and TRBJ1-5, is DAGVTQSPTHLIKTRGQQVTLRCSPKSGHDTVSWYQQALGQGPQFIFQYYEEEERQRGNFPDRFSGHQFPNYSSELNVNALLLGDSALYLCASSSAQTGGYSNQPQHFGDGTRLSIL.

This clone came up a few times. It is likely a read error, because the conserved phenylalanine at the end of the CDR3 is missing. It is unclear where the CDR3 begins or ends on the DNA, so no DNA is shown, and the CDR3 is as TCRdb lists it. V is TRBV20-1 and J is TRBJ2-2; TRBD1 is the table's D call and was not checked against the DNA. From germline, CDR1 is DFQATT and CDR2 SNEGSKA (reference sequence). The CDR3 is 10 amino acids long, termini counted. CDR3 sequence reads: CSARGEGQGA.

The V and J genes are TRBV30 and TRBJ1-2, with D possibly matching TRBD1 (5 bases). V lost 0 bases to trimming and J lost 0 bases, with 29 bases between them. CDR3 length equals 21 residues. Germline V gene lookup returns CDR1 GTSNPN and CDR2 SVGIG (reference sequence). CDR3 amino acids: CAWSVEPFRPTGEETNYGYTF. CDR3 coding DNA: TGTGCCTGGAGTGTAGAACCCTTCCGGCCCACGGGGGAGGAGACTAACTATGGCTACACCTTC.

The chain uses TRBV10-3 and TRBJ1-5, with a possible D match to TRBD1 (6 bases). Germline V CDR1 and CDR2: ENHRY, SYGVKD. There are 14 residues in the CDR3. Trimming shortened V by 2 bases and J by 7 bases, and 12 bases separated the two germline ends. DNA for the CDR3: TGTGCCATCAGTGAGGGGGGGGCGAGCCAGCCCCAGCATTTT. It yields the protein CAISEGGASQPQHF.